What follows are 3 T cell receptor beta chains derived from one specimen sequenced in a study of blood T cell repertoires in COVID-19. TCRdb's copy holds only in-frame clones and misses some; the assay was immunoSEQ multiplex PCR. The data show under 200,000 clones, 84% seen once. Sequencing was done on a sample of peripheral blood. These TCRs come from a man between 18 and 29 years old with active or convalescent COVID-19.

The chain recombines TRBV5-1 with TRBJ2-2; no definite D call. Germline CDR1 SGHRS, CDR2 YFSETQ. Trimming took off 7 bases at V and 0 bases at J, with 7 bases between the two ends. The CDR3 length is 13 residues. This CDR3 is CASGTTNTGELFF. The CDR3 DNA is TGCGCCAGCGGCACAACGAACACCGGGGAGCTGTTTTTT.

This clone was found once. This chain joins TRBV3-1 (or the pseudogene TRBV3-2) and TRBJ2-5; a possible D gene is TRBD1 (6 bases). From germline, CDR1 is LGHDT and CDR2 YNNKEL (reference sequence). Trimming pared 2 bases from V and 5 bases from J, leaving 18 bases between. The CDR3 consists of 16 residues. In DNA, the CDR3 is TGTGCCAGCAGCCAAATGCTGGCAGGGGAGAGGGAGACCCAGTACTTC. This codes for CASSQMLAGERETQYF.

The chain employs TRBV6-2 or TRBV6-3 and TRBJ2-1; TRBD2 aligns across 9 bases. The CDR3 has 15 residues. Trimming at V came to 0 bases and at J to 7 bases, leaving 4 bases not matched to a gene. Germline V gives CDR1 MNHEY, CDR2 SVGEGT. The CDR3 reads CASSYSGGRANEQFF. DNA of the CDR3: TGTGCCAGCAGTTACTCTGGCGGGAGGGCAAATGAGCAGTTCTTC.